A selection of T cell receptor beta chains follows, all from one sample in a study of response to subunit inactivated influenza vaccine. TCRdb passed the RT-PCR reads through MiXCR, listing each CDR3 protein once. The sample shows about 520,000 distinct CDR3 sequences, around 25% of them seen only once. Sequencing used CD4+ T cells sorted from PBMCs, obtained around 5 days after vaccination. These receptors all come from a man aged 50 to 60 who received an inactivated influenza vaccine. The CDR3 runs from the conserved cysteine through the conserved F or W. Each record gives: J gene, clone size, D gene, V gene, CDR3 protein, CDR3 DNA. D genes are given only for firm matches. Only some rows state a clone size, as once, few, many or a class for expanded clones.

>TRBJ1-1|few|.|TRBV11-2
CASSLIWGNTEAFF
TGTGCCAGCAGCTTAATCTGGGGAAACACTGAAGCTTTCTTT
>TRBJ1-6|.|.|TRBV7-2
CASRGSGNNSPLHF
TGTGCCAGCAGGGGGTCAGGGAACAATTCACCCCTCCACTTT
>TRBJ2-7|many|TRBD1|TRBV29-1
CSAGTGRYEQYF
TGCAGCGCCGGGACAGGGCGTTACGAGCAGTACTTC
>TRBJ2-3|few|.|TRBV12-5
CASAVTGPSDTQYF
TGTGCTAGTGCCGTTACAGGGCCGTCAGATACGCAGTATTTT
>TRBJ2-3|.|.|TRBV6-2/TRBV6-3
CASSYGFSRSDTQYF
TGTGCCAGCAGTTACGGGTTTTCCAGATCAGATACGCAGTATTTT
>TRBJ2-1|.|TRBD2|TRBV20-1
CSARDWASGRLNEQFF
TGCAGTGCTAGAGATTGGGCGAGCGGGAGATTAAATGAGCAGTTCTTC
>TRBJ2-3|.|.|TRBV9
CASSEHATSTDTQYF
TGTGCCAGCAGCGAACACGCGACTAGCACAGATACGCAGTATTTT
>TRBJ2-5|.|.|TRBV5-1
CASSLESGRPYQETQYF
TGCGCCAGCAGCTTGGAGAGCGGGCGGCCGTACCAAGAGACCCAGTACTTC
>TRBJ2-3|few|TRBD1|TRBV5-1
CASSWGQGLGITSTDTQYF
TGCGCCAGCAGCTGGGGACAGGGGCTAGGAATTACTAGCACAGATACGCAGTATTTT
>TRBJ2-5|few|TRBD2|TRBV5-6
CASSLAGGVFETQYF
TGTGCCAGCAGCTTGGCCGGGGGGGTGTTTGAGACCCAGTACTTC
>TRBJ1-2|.|.|TRBV7-2
CASSSTLFFYGYTF
TGTGCCAGCAGCTCGACCCTTTTCTTCTATGGCTACACCTTC
>TRBJ2-6|.|.|TRBV10-3
CAITQGSGANVLTF
TGTGCCATCACACAGGGTTCTGGGGCCAACGTCCTGACTTTC
>TRBJ2-5|many|.|TRBV24-1
CATSDFGGHETQYF
TGTGCCACCAGTGATTTCGGGGGCCATGAGACCCAGTACTTC
>TRBJ1-6|.|.|TRBV6-1
CASSEIQGNSPLHF
TGTGCCAGCAGTGAAATCCAGGGAAATTCACCCCTCCACTTT
>TRBJ1-4|.|.|TRBV30
CASGVTGEKLFF
TGTGCCTCGGGCGTGACTGGGGAAAAACTGTTTTTT